These 16 T cell receptor beta chains were all obtained from the same sample, sequenced in a study of blood T cell repertoires in COVID-19. Measured with immunoSEQ multiplex PCR; TCRdb has only the in-frame clones, and not every one. The data contain around 250,000 clones, roughly nine tenths of them singletons. The sample comprised peripheral blood. The receptors derive from a man between 40 and 49 years old with active or convalescent COVID-19.

The V gene is TRBV19, the J gene TRBJ1-2; a weak D match, TRBD1 (5 bases). In germline, CDR1 is LNHDA, CDR2 SQIVND (reference sequence). The CDR3 has 13 amino acids. V lost 2 bases and J 6 bases, leaving 10 bases between the germline ends. The CDR3 is CASSIRRGDGYTF. CDR3 in DNA: TGTGCCAGTAGTATACGTCGGGGGGATGGCTACACCTTC.

This clone was observed a handful of times. Other DNA sequences within the sample encode an identical CDR3. The rearrangement joins TRBV5-1 to TRBJ1-6; 7 bases are shared with TRBD1. The germline V gene encodes CDR1 SGHRS and CDR2 YFSETQ. The CDR3 has 15 residues. V shed 0 bases and J 8 bases; nucleotides not matched to a gene: 5. The CDR3 DNA follows: TGCGCCAGCAGCTTGGCACTCAGGGGGTATTCACCCCTCCACTTT. Its protein is CASSLALRGYSPLHF.

The chain links TRBV11-2 to TRBJ2-7; D may be TRBD2 (6 bases). V was shortened by 3 bases and J by 6 bases, with 18 bases between the two germline ends. This CDR3 region has 15 residues. Looked up from germline, CDR1 is SGHAT and CDR2 is FQNNGV. CDR3: CASSFTGTLSAEQYF. Here the CDR3 DNA reads TGTGCCAGCAGCTTTACCGGGACTTTGTCCGCCGAGCAGTACTTC.

The chain links TRBV10-1 to TRBJ2-3; D possibly corresponds to TRBD1 (5 bases). The V and J ends lost 1 base and 6 bases respectively, with 14 bases between them. The CDR3 is 15 residues long. Germline-derived CDR1 and CDR2 are WNHNN and SYGVQD (reference sequence). CDR3 loop: CASSEFPGRSDTQYF. As DNA, the CDR3 is TGCGCCAGCAGTGAGTTTCCAGGGCGTAGCGATACGCAGTATTTT.

The CDR3 nucleotides read TGTGCCAGCAGCTTCATCACAGATACGCAGTATTTT. This translates into CASSFITDTQYF. This rearrangement joins TRBV5-6 to TRBJ2-3; D not certain. The V end was cut by 2 bases, the J end by 2 bases, with 3 bases between. Per the germline V gene, CDR1 is SGHDT and CDR2 is YYEEEE. The CDR3 spans 12 residues.

This chain connects TRBV2 to TRBJ1-2; D is uncertain. V lost 8 bases to trimming and J lost 2 bases, with 12 bases between them. The length of the CDR3 is 13 residues. Germline CDR1 reads SNHLY; CDR2 reads FYNNEI. The CDR3 loop is CASSRTENYGYTF. The CDR3 nucleotides read TGTGCCAGCTCCCGCACAGAGAACTATGGCTACACCTTC.

This chain joins TRBV24-1 and TRBJ2-1; 9 bases are shared with TRBD1. Germline V gene data show CDR1 as KGHDR and CDR2 as SFDVKD. V dropped 4 bases and J dropped 8; count of bases not matched to a gene: 14. This CDR3 spans 17 amino acids. The CDR3 protein is CATSDHTEQGAVYEQFF. In DNA, the CDR3 is TGTGCCACCAGTGACCACACTGAACAGGGGGCTGTGTATGAGCAGTTCTTC.

The rearrangement links TRBV5-5 to TRBJ2-1, with 8 bases matching TRBD1. In germline, CDR1 is SGHKS, CDR2 YYEKEE (reference sequence). V lost 0 bases, J lost 4 bases, and 6 bases stayed unmatched. The CDR3 is 16 residues long. The CDR3 sequence is CASSLGGTGLYNEQFF. In DNA form, the CDR3 reads TGTGCCAGCAGCTTGGGGGGGACAGGTTTATACAATGAGCAGTTCTTC.

The chain recombines TRBV7-8 with TRBJ1-3; D may be TRBD1 (6 bases). This CDR3 spans 17 amino acids. The V gene's germline CDR1 is SGHVS and CDR2 FQNEAQ. Trimming removed 6 bases from V and 0 bases from J, with 18 bases in between. Here the CDR3 DNA reads TGTGCCAGCAGACCCCCCCCGGGACACAACTCTGGAAACACCATATATTTT. Translation gives CASRPPPGHNSGNTIYF.

This clone came up a few times. The V gene is TRBV6-5, the J gene TRBJ1-5, with a weak D call TRBD1 (5 bases). V was pared by 4 bases and J by 9 bases, with 19 bases between. Germline V gives CDR1 MNHEY, CDR2 SVGAGI. The CDR3 runs to 15 residues. CDR3 residues: CASSSRGVGLGPQHF. In DNA form, the CDR3 reads TGTGCCAGCAGTTCCCGGGGGGTGGGTCTCGGGCCCCAGCATTTT.

V and J are TRBV3-1 (or the pseudogene TRBV3-2) and TRBJ2-4; D unclear. This CDR3 is built from 15 residues. Looked up from germline, CDR1 is LGHDT and CDR2 is YNNKEL (reference sequence). V was pared by 0 bases and J by 8 bases, with 14 bases between. The CDR3 loop reads CASSQENRVVDIQYF. Written as DNA, the CDR3 is TGTGCCAGCAGCCAAGAAAATCGGGTGGTGGACATTCAGTACTTC.

This chain joins TRBV19 and TRBJ1-1; weak D call: TRBD1 (6 bases). Germline CDR1 and CDR2: LNHDA and SQIVND (reference sequence). This CDR3 contains 13 residues. Trimming removed 4 bases at V and 4 bases at J, with 10 bases between. CDR3: CASSTRGLTEAFF. CDR3 bases: TGTGCCAGTAGTACCAGGGGTCTCACTGAAGCTTTCTTT.

As to this clone: The same CDR3 is also encoded by other DNA sequences in this sample. V is TRBV29-1 and J is TRBJ1-5, with D maybe TRBD1 (5 bases). V was shortened by 4 bases and J by 5 bases, with 9 bases between the two germline ends. The length of the CDR3 is 12 residues. CDR1 is SQVTM and CDR2 is ANQGSEA in the germline V gene. CDR3 protein: CSVGARDQPQHF. DNA for the CDR3: TGCAGCGTTGGGGCCAGGGATCAGCCCCAGCATTTT.

This sequence joins TRBV11-2 and TRBJ2-4; 7 nucleotides align to TRBD1. The CDR3 spans 14 residues. CDR1 SGHAT and CDR2 FQNNGV come from the germline V gene. Unmatched junction bases numbered 8, after V lost 4 bases and J lost 8 bases. The CDR3 loop is CASSSTGVRDIQYF. The CDR3 bases are TGTGCCAGCAGCTCCACAGGGGTTCGGGACATTCAGTACTTC.

On this clone: Other nucleotide sequences in the sample specify the same CDR3. The chain couples TRBV20-1 to TRBJ2-7; TRBD2 might be the D (6 bases). Trimming pared 6 bases from V and 5 bases from J, leaving 11 bases between. In germline, CDR1 is DFQATT, CDR2 SNEGSKA (reference sequence). This CDR3 is built from 11 residues. The CDR3, as DNA: TGCAGTGCCCGTAGCGGTCACGAGCAGTACTTC. Protein sequence: CSARSGHEQYF.

The V gene is TRBV4-1, the J gene TRBJ1-1; D is undetermined. The length of the CDR3 is 12 residues. V dropped 3 bases and J dropped 0 bases, with 2 bases sitting between them. Germline CDR1 and CDR2: MGHRA and YSYEKL. CDR3 DNA sequence: TGCGCCAGCAGCCACATGAACACTGAAGCTTTCTTT. This gives the protein CASSHMNTEAFF.